The 22 T cell receptor beta chains below all came from one sample that was sequenced in a study of cytomegalovirus exposure and HLA in healthy donors. The PCR used 60 Vbeta and 13 Jbeta primers. TCRdb keeps only in-frame clones here, not all; method: immunoSEQ multiplex PCR. The sample shows 90,000 to 100,000 clones, around 76% of them seen only once. Material for sequencing was PBMCs. The receptor source for this set is a man aged 40-55 years in good health and CMV-seropositive.

This clone is a singleton in its sample. This sequence joins TRBV11-2 and TRBJ2-2; maybe TRBD2 (5 bases). CDR3 length: 16 residues. Per the germline V gene, CDR1 is SGHAT and CDR2 is FQNNGV. V was clipped by 6 bases and J by 4 bases, with 18 bases between them. The CDR3, as DNA: TGTGCCAGCAGTCCTAGGTGGCTAGCACCCACCGGGGAGCTGTTTTTT. Its protein product is CASSPRWLAPTGELFF.

This clone occurred a few times. This sequence joins TRBV7-6 and TRBJ2-7; the D gene is possibly TRBD1 (6 bases). The CDR3 extends over 13 amino acids. CDR1 is SGHVS and CDR2 is FNYEAQ in the germline V gene. Between the trimmed V and J ends, which lost 4 bases and 6 bases, there was a span of 13 bases. CDR3 nucleotides: TGTGCCAGCAGCTCCACAGGGTACGGCGAGCAGTACTTC. Its translation: CASSSTGYGEQYF.

The chain couples TRBV4-3 to TRBJ2-1; TRBD1 is a possible D gene (6 bases). This CDR3 comprises 15 residues. Germline V gene lookup returns CDR1 LGHNA and CDR2 YSLEER. V was clipped by 0 bases and J by 2 bases, with 8 bases between them. CDR3 residues: CASSQEGATYNEQFF. In nucleotides, the CDR3 is TGCGCCAGCAGCCAAGAGGGGGCTACCTACAATGAGCAGTTCTTC.

This clone was seen just once. V gene TRBV10-2 combines with J gene TRBJ2-5; TRBD2 is a possible D gene (5 bases). This CDR3 comprises 15 residues. Germline V gene data show CDR1 as WSHSY and CDR2 as SAAADI. Trimming left V 7 bases short and J 2 bases short, with 17 bases between. The chain's CDR3 is CASNPRGRLQETQYF. CDR3 sequence (DNA): TGCGCCAGCAATCCCCGGGGAAGGCTACAAGAGACCCAGTACTTC.

The gene calls are TRBV6-4 and TRBJ2-3, with 10 bases identical to TRBD2. CDR1 is MRHNA, CDR2 SNTAGT, per germline. The CDR3 is made up of 15 amino acids. J gave up 4 bases and V 4 bases, and 5 bases lay outside the gene matches. In nucleotides, the CDR3 is TGTGCCAGCAGTGCGGCTAGCGGGAGCTCAGATACGCAGTATTTT. Encoded protein: CASSAASGSSDTQYF.

V and J are TRBV7-6 and TRBJ2-3; 9 positions match TRBD2. CDR1 SGHVS and CDR2 FNYEAQ come from the germline V gene. The ends lost 3 bases at V and 6 bases at J; junction bases unmatched: 7. The CDR3 is made up of 15 amino acids. The CDR3 loop reads CASSFRGGVLDTQYF. The CDR3 DNA reads TGTGCCAGCAGCTTTCGCGGGGGGGTTCTCGATACGCAGTATTTT.

This clone appeared a few times. DNA for the CDR3: TGTGCCTGGGACCGCTGGACAGGGCGCTCCTACGAGCAGTACTTC. Protein product: CAWDRWTGRSYEQYF. The V and J genes are TRBV30 and TRBJ2-7; 8 nucleotides line up with TRBD1. CDR1 GTSNPN and CDR2 SVGIG come from the germline V gene (reference sequence). The CDR3 totals 15 residues. The V segment lost 5 bases and the J segment 0 bases; nucleotides outside the gene matches: 9.

The J gene is TRBJ1-2, the V gene TRBV18; D is unclear. CDR1 is KGHSH, CDR2 LQKENI, per germline. The CDR3 runs 14 residues. The V end was cut by 1 base, the J end by 5 bases, with 11 bases between. The CDR3 sequence: CASSPRRTEYGYTF. The DNA for the CDR3 is TGTGCCAGCTCACCACGCCGGACTGAGTATGGCTACACCTTC.

V is TRBV13 and J is TRBJ2-1, with TRBD2 identical over 11 bases. Germline CDR1 is PRHDT and CDR2 is FYEKMQ (reference sequence). The CDR3 contains 15 residues. The junction had 3 bases not matched to a gene; V was cut back by 1 base and J by 7 bases. For the CDR3, the DNA is TGTGCCAGCAGCTTAGAGACTAGCGGGAAGAATGAGCAGTTCTTC. It encodes CASSLETSGKNEQFF.

V and J are TRBV9 and TRBJ1-3; D gene uncertain. CDR1 SGDLS and CDR2 YYNGEE come from the germline V gene. The CDR3 is 16 amino acids. With 4 bases removed from V and 0 bases from J, the gap between germline ends came to 14 bases. The CDR3 loop reads CASSSQTIGSGNTIYF. The CDR3 region has the DNA TGTGCCAGCAGCTCACAGACAATAGGCTCTGGAAACACCATATATTTT. The whole variable domain, filled in from reference TRBV9 and TRBJ1-3, reads DSGVTQTPKHLITATGQRVTLRCSPRSGDLSVYWYQQSLDQGLQFLIQYYNGEERAKGNILERFSAQQFPDLHSELNLSSLELGDSALYFCASSSQTIGSGNTIYFGEGSWLTVV.

CDR3 residues: CASSIGDRGIQPQHF. CDR3 coding DNA: TGTGCCAGTAGTATAGGGGACAGGGGAATTCAGCCCCAGCATTTT. The chain has TRBV19 and TRBJ1-5; 10 bases are a match to TRBD1. With 1 base clipped from V and 6 bases from J, the junction kept 3 bases outside the gene matches. The CDR3 consists of 15 residues. Germline CDR1 and CDR2: LNHDA and SQIVND (reference sequence).

The rearrangement uses TRBV7-2 and TRBJ2-1, with 8 nucleotides matching TRBD2. The CDR3 totals 16 residues. The trim removed 5 bases at V and 7 bases at J, leaving 13 bases unmatched. The germline V gene encodes CDR1 SGHTA and CDR2 FQGNSA. CDR3 nucleotide sequence: TGTGCCAGCAGCCCCATTAGCGGGACTTGGGGGAATGAGCAGTTCTTC. Protein sequence: CASSPISGTWGNEQFF.

The V and J genes are TRBV6-1 and TRBJ1-1, with 8 bases identical to TRBD1. V lost 7 bases, J lost 5 bases, and 6 bases stayed unmatched. CDR3 length: 13 residues. The germline V gene has CDR1 MNHNS and CDR2 SASEGT. Written as DNA, the CDR3 is TGTGCCAGCATCCAGGGGGCTAGGACTGAAGCTTTCTTT. Protein product: CASIQGARTEAFF.

V gene TRBV5-1 combines with J gene TRBJ2-6; perhaps TRBD1 as D (6 bases). Germline loops: CDR1 SGHRS, CDR2 YFSETQ. The V gene lost 0 bases and the J gene lost 0 bases, with 13 bases spanning the gap. The length of the CDR3 is 18 residues. The DNA for the CDR3 is TGCGCCAGCAGCTTGGAGGGCAGGGGACGCTCTGGGGCCAACGTCCTGACTTTC. This codes for CASSLEGRGRSGANVLTF.

This chain uses TRBV5-1 with TRBJ2-7; 11 positions agree with TRBD1. V lost 3 bases to trimming and J lost 2 bases; unmatched junction nucleotides: 4. This CDR3 region has 15 residues. The germline V gene has CDR1 SGHRS and CDR2 YFSETQ. The DNA for the CDR3 is TGCGCCAGCAGCTGGACAGGGGGCGAGACCTACGAGCAGTACTTC. Encoded protein: CASSWTGGETYEQYF.

V and J are TRBV6-5 and TRBJ1-2, with D perhaps TRBD1 (6 bases). There are 15 residues in the CDR3. CDR1 MNHEY and CDR2 SVGAGI come from the germline V gene. V gave up 5 bases and J gave up 8 bases, with 21 bases separating them. The DNA of the CDR3 is TGTGCCAGCAGTCCACAAAGGACAGCGAATGGAGGCTACACCTTC. Its protein product is CASSPQRTANGGYTF.

Only one count was recorded for this clone. The CDR3 nucleotides read TGTGCCAGCAACAGGGGTAAAGCTAACTATGGCTACACCTTC. Its protein product is CASNRGKANYGYTF. The V call is TRBV2, the J call TRBJ1-2, with 7 nucleotides matching TRBD1. The CDR3 has 14 amino acids. From germline, CDR1 is SNHLY and CDR2 FYNNEI. J lost 0 bases, V lost 7 bases, and 5 bases had no gene match.

This chain links TRBV7-3 with TRBJ2-6, with D possibly TRBD1 on 6 matching bases. Germline values: CDR1 SGHTA, CDR2 FQGTGA. Trimming cost V 5 bases and J 4 bases, with 18 bases left between them. The CDR3 has 17 amino acids. CDR3 bases: TGTGCCAGCAGCCCCCAACCCCTGGGGGCGGGGGCCAACGTCCTGACTTTC. Protein product: CASSPQPLGAGANVLTF.

The V call is TRBV19, the J call TRBJ2-5; possible D gene TRBD2, 6 bases. V was shortened by 4 bases and J by 5 bases, with 8 bases between the two germline ends. Germline CDR1 LNHDA, CDR2 SQIVND (reference sequence). The CDR3 is 12 amino acids. The CDR3 spells CASSNLAETQYF. CDR3 nucleotide sequence: TGTGCCAGTAGTAACCTAGCGGAGACCCAGTACTTC.

This chain links TRBV7-6 with TRBJ2-2, with D maybe TRBD1 (5 bases). The ends were cut back, 0 bases at V and 6 bases at J, with 14 bases in the middle. CDR3 length: 16 residues. Germline V gives CDR1 SGHVS, CDR2 FNYEAQ. The CDR3 sequence is CASSLAKGVIAGELFF. In nucleotides, the CDR3 is TGTGCCAGCAGCTTAGCCAAAGGGGTGATTGCCGGGGAGCTGTTTTTT.

This sequence joins TRBV9 and TRBJ2-5; TRBD1 matches at 9 bases. The J call may be mistaken, given a closer DNA end match to TRBJ2-7. CDR3 size: 16 residues. CDR1 is SGDLS, CDR2 YYNGEE, per germline. The CDR3 loop reads CASSVGGGQGMYEQYF. The DNA for the CDR3 is TGTGCCAGCAGCGTAGGCGGGGGACAGGGAATGTACGAGCAGTACTTC.

CDR3 region: CASSGIAGAGETQYF. CDR3 nucleotides: TGTGCCAGCAGTGGGATAGCGGGAGCGGGGGAGACCCAGTACTTC. The J gene is TRBJ2-5, the V gene TRBV2; TRBD2 matches at 9 bases. Per germline, CDR1 SNHLY and CDR2 FYNNEI. This CDR3 has 15 amino acids. J gave up 5 bases and V 4 bases, and 8 bases lay outside the gene matches.